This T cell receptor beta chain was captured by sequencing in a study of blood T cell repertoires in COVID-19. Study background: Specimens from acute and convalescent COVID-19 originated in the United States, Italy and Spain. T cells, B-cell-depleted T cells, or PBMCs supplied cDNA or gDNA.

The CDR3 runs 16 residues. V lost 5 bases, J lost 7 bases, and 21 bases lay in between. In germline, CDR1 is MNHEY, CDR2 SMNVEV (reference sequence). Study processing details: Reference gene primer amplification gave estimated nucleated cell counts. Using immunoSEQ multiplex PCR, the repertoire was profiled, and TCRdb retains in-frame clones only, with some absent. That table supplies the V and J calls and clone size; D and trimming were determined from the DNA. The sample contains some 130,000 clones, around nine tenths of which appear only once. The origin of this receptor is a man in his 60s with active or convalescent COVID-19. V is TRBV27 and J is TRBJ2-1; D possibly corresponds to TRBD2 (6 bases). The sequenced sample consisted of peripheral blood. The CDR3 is CASSVSAGENLNEQFF. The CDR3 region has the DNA TGTGCCAGCAGTGTCTCAGCGGGCGAAAATCTGAATGAGCAGTTCTTC.